The 25 T cell receptor beta chains listed next were all sequenced from one sample in a study of T cell responses to AZD1222 COVID-19 vaccine. Clones were sequenced by immunoSEQ multiplex PCR, and TCRdb holds only the in-frame ones, with some missing. The table lists approximately 60,000 clones, 84% of them singletons. Sequencing was performed on peripheral blood, taken on day 0 of AZD1222 vaccination. The receptor set was obtained from an adult in good health.

About this clone: Other DNA sequences in this sample translate to the same CDR3. The chain is built from TRBV18 and TRBJ2-7, with 8 bases aligning to TRBD2. The V segment lost 3 bases and the J segment 2 bases; nucleotides outside the gene matches: 6. CDR1 and CDR2 (germline): KGHSH, LQKENI. The CDR3 runs 15 residues. CDR3 sequence (DNA): TGTGCCAGCTCACCTACTAGCGGATCCCCCTACGAGCAGTACTTC. Protein sequence: CASSPTSGSPYEQYF.

The genes are TRBV14 and TRBJ1-2; tentatively, D is TRBD1 (5 bases). Germline values: CDR1 SGHDN, CDR2 FVKESK. Trimming took off 5 bases at V and 0 bases at J, with 10 bases between the two ends. The CDR3 is 14 residues long. CDR3 in amino acids: CASSETVANYGYTF. DNA of the CDR3: TGTGCCAGCAGCGAGACAGTAGCTAACTATGGCTACACCTTC.

The CDR3: CASSLEGSGYKNIQYF. CDR3 nucleotides: TGCGCCAGCAGCTTGGAAGGTAGCGGGTACAAAAACATTCAGTACTTC. This chain connects TRBV5-1 to TRBJ2-4, with 7 bases matching TRBD2. The length of the CDR3 is 16 residues. Germline CDR1 reads SGHRS; CDR2 reads YFSETQ. The V and J ends lost 0 bases and 3 bases, in that order; junction bases with no gene match: 6. The full variable domain, rest sourced from reference TRBV5-1 and TRBJ2-4, is KAGVTQTPRYLIKTRGQQVTLSCSPISGHRSVSWYQQTPGQGLQFLFEYFSETQRNKGNFPGRFSGRQFSNSRSEMNVSTLELGDSALYLCASSLEGSGYKNIQYFGAGTRLSVL.

The chain has TRBV12-3 or TRBV12-4 and TRBJ2-1; D unclear. The V end was cut by 4 bases, the J end by 10 bases, with 11 bases between. This CDR3 is 12 amino acids long. In DNA form, the CDR3 reads TGTGCCAGCAGTTCCTTTTCGGACGAGCAGTTCTTC. It codes for CASSSFSDEQFF.

The chain recombines TRBV7-9 with TRBJ2-7, with TRBD1 identical over 11 bases. Trimming removed 5 bases from V and 5 bases from J; junction bases left unmatched: 11. The CDR3 has 16 residues. CDR1 and CDR2 (germline): SEHNR, FQNEAQ (reference sequence). CDR3 sequence (DNA): TGTGCCAGCAGCCTCAAACCGGGACAGGGGGTAAACGAGCAGTACTTC. Translating it yields CASSLKPGQGVNEQYF.

Written as DNA, the CDR3 is TGTGCCAGCAGCCTGAGACTAGCGGAGACCCAGTACTTC. It yields the protein CASSLRLAETQYF. The chain uses TRBV28 and TRBJ2-5; 8 positions agree with TRBD2. V trimming: 6 bases; J trimming: 5 bases; junction bases outside the gene matches: 5. The V gene's germline CDR1 is MDHEN and CDR2 SYDVKM. This CDR3 is 13 amino acids long.

This clone was observed a single time. The chain uses TRBV15 and TRBJ2-3; D perhaps matches TRBD1 (6 bases). Trimming took off 2 bases at V and 4 bases at J, with 13 bases between the two ends. Per germline, CDR1 LNHNV and CDR2 YYDKDF (reference sequence). This CDR3 has 15 amino acids. CDR3 protein: CATSRNQGRSDTQYF. The CDR3 DNA is TGTGCCACCAGCAGAAACCAGGGGCGTTCAGATACGCAGTATTTT.

The J gene is TRBJ2-3, the V gene TRBV27, with unresolved D. V gave up 3 bases and J gave up 2 bases, with 6 bases separating them. The CDR3 has 13 amino acids. The germline V gene encodes CDR1 MNHEY and CDR2 SMNVEV (reference sequence). The CDR3 reads CASSFRFTDTQYF. DNA of the CDR3: TGTGCCAGCAGTTTTCGATTCACAGATACGCAGTATTTT.

CDR3 in amino acids: CASSHLRRLQGTTGELFF. CDR3 bases: TGCGCCAGCAGCCATCTTCGGCGCCTCCAGGGAACCACCGGGGAGCTGTTTTTT. The chain couples TRBV4-1 to TRBJ2-2, with TRBD1 as a possible D gene (5 bases). Germline CDR1 is MGHRA and CDR2 is YSYEKL. There are 18 residues in the CDR3. The V and J ends lost 3 bases and 4 bases respectively, with 21 bases between them.

The chain carries TRBV21-1 and TRBJ1-5; the DNA was not compared with TRBD1, the D call given in the table. TRBV21-1 constitutes a pseudogene. The CDR3 has 16 residues. This chain's CDR3 is CASSLPGGSSNQPQHF. The CDR3 DNA reads TGTGCCAGCAGCCTTCCAGGGGGCTCGAGCAATCAGCCCCAGCATTTT.

The gene calls are TRBV11-2 and TRBJ1-2; perhaps TRBD1 as D (6 bases). The V end was cut by 5 bases, the J end by 4 bases, with 17 bases between. CDR1 and CDR2 (germline): SGHAT, FQNNGV. This CDR3 is 15 amino acids long. CDR3 in DNA: TGTGCCAGCAGCCCTTTTGACAGGTCCGGCTATGGCTACACCTTC. Its translation: CASSPFDRSGYGYTF.

The chain uses TRBV14 and TRBJ2-3; weak D call: TRBD2 (6 bases). Trimming cost V 0 bases and J 8 bases, with 9 bases left between them. The CDR3 consists of 13 residues. Germline CDR1 is SGHDN and CDR2 is FVKESK. The CDR3 region is CASSQDGGGTQYF. Here the CDR3 DNA reads TGTGCCAGCAGCCAAGATGGGGGAGGTACGCAGTATTTT.

The chain is built from TRBV30 and TRBJ2-5; D may match TRBD1 or TRBD2 (6 bases each). Germline V gene sequence: CDR1 GTSNPN, CDR2 SVGIG (reference sequence). V dropped 5 bases and J dropped 4 bases, with 14 bases sitting between them. There are 13 residues in the CDR3. CDR3 in amino acids: CAWSGGGGETQYF. The CDR3 DNA reads TGTGCCTGGTCTGGAGGGGGAGGAGAGACCCAGTACTTC. Based on the CDR3 plus reference TRBV30 and TRBJ2-5, the full variable domain is SQTIHQWPATLVQPVGSPLSLECTVEGTSNPNLYWYRQAAGRGLQLLFYSVGIGQISSEVPQNLSASRPQDRQFILSSKKLLLSDSGFYLCAWSGGGGETQYFGPGTRLLVL.

The V call is TRBV24-1, the J call TRBJ2-3; the D gene is possibly TRBD2 (5 bases). The germline gives CDR1 KGHDR, CDR2 SFDVKD. V dropped 4 bases and J dropped 5 bases, with 12 bases sitting between them. There are 14 residues in the CDR3. CDR3 sequence (DNA): TGTGCCACCAGTGACACTGGACTTGGAGATACGCAGTATTTT. It is translated as CATSDTGLGDTQYF.

V gene TRBV11-3 combines with J gene TRBJ2-5, with 8 positions matching TRBD2. Losses at the gene ends were 5 bases for V and 2 bases for J; bases not matched to a gene: 7. Germline CDR1 SGHNT, CDR2 YENEEA. The CDR3 totals 15 residues. Written as DNA, the CDR3 is TGTGCCAGCAGCGGTAGCGGGGCGAAACAAGAGACCCAGTACTTC. Translation: CASSGSGAKQETQYF.

The chain joins TRBV20-1 to TRBJ2-1; D unclear. The CDR3 runs to 11 residues. V lost 1 base and J lost 13, with 11 bases in between. The V gene's germline CDR1 is DFQATT and CDR2 SNEGSKA (reference sequence). The DNA for the CDR3 is TGCAGTGCTAGAGTTTTAGAGGTACAGTTCTTC. Amino acids: CSARVLEVQFF.

V and J are TRBV28 and TRBJ1-3; D is undetermined. Between the trimmed V and J ends, which lost 6 bases and 11 bases, there was a span of 5 bases. Germline V gene sequence: CDR1 MDHEN, CDR2 SYDVKM. The CDR3 sequence is 9 residues long. The CDR3 here is CASSPPIYF. Written as DNA, the CDR3 is TGTGCCAGCAGCCCCCCCATATATTTT.

The chain couples TRBV4-1 to TRBJ2-3; no definite D call. CDR3 length: 15 residues. Germline V gene data show CDR1 as MGHRA and CDR2 as YSYEKL. With 4 bases removed from V and 2 bases from J, the gap between germline ends came to 13 bases. In nucleotides, the CDR3 is TGCGCCAGCAGCCCTTATAAGATCTTCACAGATACGCAGTATTTT. As protein: CASSPYKIFTDTQYF.

This chain joins TRBV9 and TRBJ1-2; tentatively, D is TRBD1 (5 bases). Germline CDR1 SGDLS, CDR2 YYNGEE. Trimming stripped 2 bases from V and 8 bases from J, with 16 bases between. The length of the CDR3 is 14 residues. The CDR3 sequence is CASSVGHPKGGYTF. DNA for the CDR3: TGTGCCAGCAGCGTCGGACATCCGAAAGGGGGCTACACCTTC.

The rearrangement links TRBV27 to TRBJ1-1; maybe TRBD1 (5 bases). With 3 bases removed from V and 4 bases from J, the gap between germline ends came to 21 bases. The CDR3 is 17 amino acids. The germline V gene encodes CDR1 MNHEY and CDR2 SMNVEV (reference sequence). The CDR3 here is CASSFFGLQGGSTEAFF. CDR3 DNA: TGTGCCAGCAGTTTTTTTGGTCTTCAGGGAGGGAGCACTGAAGCTTTCTTT.

This clone appeared once. The chain is built from TRBV20-1 and TRBJ1-2, with D unresolved. The CDR3 covers 12 residues. Between the trimmed V and J ends, which lost 3 bases and 4 bases, there was a span of 9 bases. CDR1 and CDR2 from the germline V gene are DFQATT and SNEGSKA (reference sequence). The CDR3 reads CSASPASYGYTF. CDR3 in DNA: TGCAGTGCTAGTCCGGCATCCTATGGCTACACCTTC.

The rearrangement joins TRBV7-9 to TRBJ1-2, with 8 bases that match TRBD1. V lost 5 bases and J lost 7; bases outside the gene matches: 9. Germline V gives CDR1 SEHNR, CDR2 FQNEAQ (reference sequence). This CDR3 has 14 residues. Here the CDR3 reads CASSRGQGAGGYTF. The CDR3 bases are TGTGCCAGCAGCCGTGGGCAGGGGGCTGGTGGCTACACCTTC.

This chain connects TRBV19 to TRBJ2-3; a weak D match, TRBD2 (6 bases). V was clipped by 8 bases and J by 2 bases, with 11 bases between them. CDR3 length: 13 residues. Germline CDR1 and CDR2: LNHDA and SQIVND (reference sequence). CDR3 DNA: TGTGCCAGTCGGGGGAGCAACACAGATACGCAGTATTTT. Encoded protein: CASRGSNTDTQYF. The full variable domain, rest sourced from reference TRBV19 and TRBJ2-3, is DGGITQSPKYLFRKEGQNVTLSCEQNLNHDAMYWYRQDPGQGLRLIYYSQIVNDFQKGDIAEGYSVSREKKESFPLTVTSAQKNPTAFYLCASRGSNTDTQYFGPGTRLTVL.

V is TRBV27 and J is TRBJ1-1, with 9 bases fitting TRBD1. The CDR3 contains 15 residues. Germline trimming cut 6 bases from V and 0 bases from J; bases unmatched to any gene: 5. Germline V lookup: CDR1 MNHEY, CDR2 SMNVEV (reference sequence). CDR3 sequence (DNA): TGTGCCAGCAGGTCGGGACAGGGCATGAACACTGAAGCTTTCTTT. As protein: CASRSGQGMNTEAFF.

This chain links TRBV6-5 with TRBJ1-1, with D possibly matching TRBD1 (5 bases). This CDR3 contains 16 residues. Trimming removed 4 bases at V and 0 bases at J, with 15 bases between. Germline V CDR1 and CDR2: MNHEY, SVGAGI. This CDR3 reads CASSSHGRGMNTEAFF. The CDR3 coding sequence is TGTGCCAGCAGTTCCCATGGGAGGGGAATGAACACTGAAGCTTTCTTT.